The clone carrying this T cell receptor beta chain was picked up a small number of times. The data were taken from a study of blood T cell repertoires in COVID-19. As for the study in general: Acute and convalescent COVID-19 samples came from the United States, Italy and Spain. In each case, the material was cDNA or gDNA derived from T cells, B-cell-depleted T cells, or PBMCs.

How the authors handled the data: It was from reference gene primer amplification that nucleated cell counts were estimated. TCRdb's copy holds only in-frame clones and misses some; the assay was immunoSEQ multiplex PCR. D and trimming come from the DNA, and the V and J calls and clone size come from that table. The data show about 220,000 clones, with 82% seen just once and 3.5% to 4% held by the top ten. The CDR3 is made up of 13 amino acids. V gave up 6 bases and J gave up 7 bases, with 15 bases separating them. CDR1 MNHNY and CDR2 SVGAGI come from the germline V gene (reference sequence). This clonotype was obtained from an elderly woman with acute or convalescent COVID-19. Source material: peripheral blood. The chain combines TRBV6-6 with TRBJ1-1, with TRBD1 as a possible D gene (5 bases). In DNA, the CDR3 is TGTGCCAGCAGCCCGGGGGAGGAGGGTGAAGCTTTCTTT. This gives the protein CASSPGEEGEAFF.